These 17 T cell receptor beta chains originate from one sample sequenced in a study of T cells in Graves' hyperthyroidism and ophthalmopathy. The CDR3 regions of TCR beta were amplified from RNA transcripts. When the TCR CDR3 underwent first-round RT-PCR, the HTBI primer set was used. TCRdb re-called the multiplex PCR reads through MiXCR, storing one row per CDR3 protein. This sample has some 490,000 distinct CDR3 sequences, with about 20% found just once. The sequenced material came from blood. Receptors were obtained from a woman aged 70 to 79 with Graves' ophthalmopathy.

This clonotype has more than one count but fewer than ten. The CDR3 nucleotides are TGTGCCAGCAGCACCCATAGACTAGCGGGAGACAATGAGCAGTTCTTC. Translation: CASSTHRLAGDNEQFF. The V and J genes are TRBV9 and TRBJ2-1; 12 bases are shared with TRBD2. In germline, CDR1 is SGDLS, CDR2 YYNGEE. Trimming cost V 4 bases and J 5 bases; bases outside gene matches: 7. CDR3 length equals 16 residues.

Ten or more counts support this clonotype. The chain recombines TRBV7-9 with TRBJ2-7, with 7 bases fitting TRBD1. The V gene's germline CDR1 is SEHNR and CDR2 FQNEAQ (reference sequence). V was clipped by 5 bases and J by 3 bases; unmatched bases: 7. The CDR3 totals 14 residues. The CDR3 protein is CASSHPGQLYEQYF. The CDR3 DNA follows: TGTGCCAGCAGCCACCCGGGACAGCTCTACGAGCAGTACTTC. Drawing the rest from reference TRBV7-9 and TRBJ2-7, the complete variable domain is DTGVSQNPRHKITKRGQNVTFRCDPISEHNRLYWYRQTLGQGPEFLTYFQNEAQLEKSRLLSDRFSAERPKGSFSTLEIQRTEQGDSAMYLCASSHPGQLYEQYFGPGTRLTVT.

Only a few counts were recorded for this clonotype. The rearrangement uses TRBV28 and TRBJ2-5; D is perhaps TRBD2 (5 bases). V gave up 5 bases and J gave up 1 base, with 11 bases separating them. Germline V CDR1 and CDR2: MDHEN, SYDVKM. CDR3 size: 14 residues. CDR3 sequence: CASSQLGLQETQYF. For the CDR3, the DNA is TGTGCCAGCAGTCAACTCGGACTCCAAGAGACCCAGTACTTC.

As to this clonotype: Given a much more abundant clone one base away, this may be a read error. The chain employs TRBV28 and TRBJ2-2; D gene unclear. The CDR3 totals 13 residues. Germline V gives CDR1 MDHEN, CDR2 SYDVKM. Trimming took off 5 bases at V and 4 bases at J, with 8 bases between the two ends. The CDR3 DNA reads TGTGCCAGCAGTGTACTTAGCACCGGGGAGCTGTTTTTT. This codes for CASSVLSTGELFF.

The chain employs TRBV6-2 or TRBV6-3 and TRBJ1-2, with 7 bases identical to TRBD1. The CDR3 contains 16 residues. The ends lost 3 bases at V and 4 bases at J; junction bases unmatched: 11. CDR1 and CDR2 from the germline V gene are MNHEY and SVGEGT. CDR3 amino acids: CASSYADRATFYGYTF. The DNA for the CDR3 is TGTGCCAGCAGTTATGCAGACAGGGCCACATTCTATGGCTACACCTTC.

This clonotype was seen a handful of times. The chain recombines TRBV15 with TRBJ2-7; D ambiguous. Germline V gene lookup returns CDR1 LNHNV and CDR2 YYDKDF (reference sequence). V was pared by 0 bases and J by 2 bases, with 8 bases between. This CDR3 contains 14 residues. Here the CDR3 reads CATSRDGLTYEQYF. The CDR3 DNA sequence: TGTGCCACCAGCAGAGATGGGTTAACCTACGAGCAGTACTTC.

The sample holds many counts of this clonotype. For the CDR3, the DNA is TGTGCCAGCAGTGAAGGCGCGGGAGGGCTCTATGAGCAGTTCTTC. This gives the protein CASSEGAGGLYEQFF. The chain uses TRBV6-1 and TRBJ2-1; TRBD2 agrees at 9 bases. CDR3 length: 15 residues. Germline assignment: CDR1 MNHNS and CDR2 SASEGT. J was trimmed by 8 bases and V by 1 base; bases with no gene match: 6.

This clonotype was detected only a few times. This chain links TRBV5-1 with TRBJ2-1, with 8 bases lining up with TRBD1. The CDR3 extends over 15 amino acids. The germline V gene encodes CDR1 SGHRS and CDR2 YFSETQ. V gave up 0 bases and J gave up 9 bases; unmatched junction bases: 8. The CDR3 DNA follows: TGCGCCAGCAGCTTGGCCTTGCAGGGGGCGCGTGAGCAGTTCTTC. This translates into CASSLALQGAREQFF.

In its sample, this clonotype was seen once. The chain combines TRBV2 with TRBJ2-1; a weak D match, TRBD2 (11 bases). From germline, CDR1 is SNHLY and CDR2 FYNNEI. This CDR3 spans 17 amino acids. V dropped 6 bases and J dropped 5 bases, with 23 bases sitting between them. CDR3 region: CASRRLAGQGPNNEQFF. The CDR3 bases are TGTGCCAGCAGGAGACTAGCGGGACAGGGGCCAAACAATGAGCAGTTCTTC.

The chain links TRBV5-1 to TRBJ2-5; D might be TRBD1 or TRBD2, each matching 5 bases. The germline V gene has CDR1 SGHRS and CDR2 YFSETQ. CDR3 length: 16 amino acids. With 3 bases removed from V and 4 bases from J, the gap between germline ends came to 19 bases. The CDR3 region is CASSSEGWGSTETQYF. In DNA form, the CDR3 reads TGCGCCAGCAGCTCCGAGGGGTGGGGCTCAACAGAGACCCAGTACTTC.

This clonotype was seen a few times. The rearrangement joins TRBV30 to TRBJ1-2, with D uncertain. This CDR3 spans 11 amino acids. The germline gives CDR1 GTSNPN, CDR2 SVGIG (reference sequence). V lost 5 bases, J lost 9 bases, and 13 bases lay in between. CDR3 amino acids: CAWESKVRYTF. The CDR3 DNA sequence: TGTGCCTGGGAATCGAAAGTCCGCTACACCTTC.

As regards this clonotype: One junction end does not reproduce the germline sequence, and a read error may be involved. The gene calls are TRBV6-9 and TRBJ2-2; 11 positions match TRBD2. The CDR3 is 15 amino acids. Germline assignment: CDR1 MNHGY and CDR2 SVAAGI. In DNA form, the CDR3 reads TGCGCCAGCAGTAAGACTAGCGGGAACACCGGGGAGCTGTATTTT. The encoded protein is CASSKTSGNTGELYF.

Many counts were recorded for this clonotype. This chain joins TRBV11-2 and TRBJ2-5; D is possibly TRBD1 or TRBD2 (5 bases each). The ends were cut back, 5 bases at V and 1 base at J, with 14 bases in the middle. The CDR3 contains 15 residues. CDR1 SGHAT and CDR2 FQNNGV come from the germline V gene. The CDR3 DNA reads TGTGCCAGCAGCACTCCGGGACGCCCCCAAGAGACCCAGTACTTC. This gives the protein CASSTPGRPQETQYF.

The sample holds a few counts of this clonotype. This chain joins TRBV6-1 and TRBJ2-1; 7 bases match TRBD1. The CDR3 contains 14 residues. Germline-derived CDR1 and CDR2 are MNHNS and SASEGT. The V segment lost 4 bases and the J segment 12 bases; nucleotides outside the gene matches: 12. The CDR3: CASSGPGQNLGQFF. The CDR3 nucleotides are TGTGCCAGCAGTGGGCCGGGACAGAATCTTGGGCAGTTCTTC.

There are a few counts of this clonotype. The chain is built from TRBV7-2 and TRBJ2-7, with 7 bases matching TRBD2. Germline V gives CDR1 SGHTA, CDR2 FQGNSA. Trimming removed 1 base from V and 6 bases from J; junction bases left unmatched: 9. The CDR3 spans 15 residues. The CDR3 region has the DNA TGTGCCAGCAGCTTAGACGGGAGGAGTGGGGGCGAGCAGTACTTC. Translating gives CASSLDGRSGGEQYF.

The V call is TRBV5-1, the J call TRBJ1-1; D possibly corresponds to TRBD1 (5 bases). This CDR3 comprises 16 residues. Trimming stripped 4 bases from V and 1 base from J, with 17 bases between. Looked up from germline, CDR1 is SGHRS and CDR2 is YFSETQ. CDR3 bases: TGCGCCAGCAGCCGGGCCCCGCGAGGGGAGAACACTGAAGCTTTCTTT. Encoded protein: CASSRAPRGENTEAFF.

This clonotype showed up just a few times. The chain carries TRBV28 and TRBJ2-5; D perhaps matches TRBD1 (5 bases). The CDR3 sequence is 12 residues long. Germline V gene data show CDR1 as MDHEN and CDR2 as SYDVKM. V lost 5 bases, J lost 13 bases, and 17 bases lay in between. In DNA form, the CDR3 reads TGTGCCAGCAGTCCCCTGAGGACATTAGGGTACTTC. Its translation is CASSPLRTLGYF.